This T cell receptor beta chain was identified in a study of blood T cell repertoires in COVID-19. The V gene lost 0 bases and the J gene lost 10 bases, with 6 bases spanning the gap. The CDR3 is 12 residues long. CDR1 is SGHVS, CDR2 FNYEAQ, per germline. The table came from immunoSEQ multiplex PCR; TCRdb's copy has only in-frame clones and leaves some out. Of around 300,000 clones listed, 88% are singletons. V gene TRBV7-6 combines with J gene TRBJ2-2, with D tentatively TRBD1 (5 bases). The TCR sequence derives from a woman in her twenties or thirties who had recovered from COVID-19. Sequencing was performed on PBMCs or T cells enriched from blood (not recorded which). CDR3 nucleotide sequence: TGTGCCAGCAGCTTAGCGGGGCAGGAGCTGTTTTTT. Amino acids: CASSLAGQELFF.